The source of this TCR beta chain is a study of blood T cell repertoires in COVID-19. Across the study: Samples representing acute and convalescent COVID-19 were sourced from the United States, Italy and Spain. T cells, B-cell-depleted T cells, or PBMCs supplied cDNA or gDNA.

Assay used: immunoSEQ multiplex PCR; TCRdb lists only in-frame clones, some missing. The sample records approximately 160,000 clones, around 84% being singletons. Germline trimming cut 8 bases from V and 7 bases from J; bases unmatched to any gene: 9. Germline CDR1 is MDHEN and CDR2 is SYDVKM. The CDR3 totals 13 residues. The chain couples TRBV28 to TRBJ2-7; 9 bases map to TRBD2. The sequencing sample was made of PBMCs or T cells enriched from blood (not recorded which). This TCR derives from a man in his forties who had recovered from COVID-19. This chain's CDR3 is CASGGGAPLEQYF. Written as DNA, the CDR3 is TGTGCCAGCGGCGGGGGGGCCCCGCTAGAGCAGTACTTC.